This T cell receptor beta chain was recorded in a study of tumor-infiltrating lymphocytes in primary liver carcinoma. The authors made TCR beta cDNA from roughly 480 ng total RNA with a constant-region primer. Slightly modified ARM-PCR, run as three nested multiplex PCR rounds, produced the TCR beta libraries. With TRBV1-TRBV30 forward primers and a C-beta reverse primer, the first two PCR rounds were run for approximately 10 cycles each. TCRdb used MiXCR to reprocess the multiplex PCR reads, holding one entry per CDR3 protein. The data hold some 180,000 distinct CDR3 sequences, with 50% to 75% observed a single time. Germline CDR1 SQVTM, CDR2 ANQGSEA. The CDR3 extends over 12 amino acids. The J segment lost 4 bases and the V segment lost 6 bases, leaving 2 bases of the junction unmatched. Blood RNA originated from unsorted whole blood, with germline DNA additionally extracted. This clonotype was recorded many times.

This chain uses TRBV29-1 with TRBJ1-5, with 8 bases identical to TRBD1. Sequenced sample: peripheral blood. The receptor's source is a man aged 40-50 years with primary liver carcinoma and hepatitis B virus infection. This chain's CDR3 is CSVGQVNQPQHF. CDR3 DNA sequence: TGCAGCGTGGGACAGGTAAATCAGCCCCAGCATTTT. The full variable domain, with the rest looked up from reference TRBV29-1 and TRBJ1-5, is SAVISQKPSRDICQRGTSLTIQCQVDSQVTMMFWYRQQPGQSLTLIATANQGSEATYESGFVIDKFPISRPNLTFSTLTVSNMSPEDSSIYLCSVGQVNQPQHFGDGTRLSIL.